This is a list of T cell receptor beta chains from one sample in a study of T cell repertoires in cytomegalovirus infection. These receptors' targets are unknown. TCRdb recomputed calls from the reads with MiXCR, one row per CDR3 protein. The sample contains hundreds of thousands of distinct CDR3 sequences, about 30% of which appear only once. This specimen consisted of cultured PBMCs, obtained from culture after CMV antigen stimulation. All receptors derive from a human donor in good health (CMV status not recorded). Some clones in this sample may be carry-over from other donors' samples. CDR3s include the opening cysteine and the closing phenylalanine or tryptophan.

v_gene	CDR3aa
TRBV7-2	CASRAGVLPNEQFF
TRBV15	CATSTGSTDTQYF
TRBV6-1	CASSERQRGTEAFF
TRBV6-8	CASNQGTGYGYTF
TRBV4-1	CASSQDPQGYNQPQHF
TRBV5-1	CASSPVSGSRWEQYF
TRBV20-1	CSARKPGIRNSPLHF
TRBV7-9	CASSFHGDTQYF
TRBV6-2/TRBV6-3	CASSRLAQETQYF
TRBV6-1	CAVSGTSGRASDEQYF
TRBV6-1	CASGPGGTSGSLNIQYF
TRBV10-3	CAIRDPGRRNQPQHF
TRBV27	CASSHSRFRTDEQYF
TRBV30	CAWTAGPGNTIYF
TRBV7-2	CASSLSQGQGTQYF
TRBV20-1	CSARASSGWQETQYF
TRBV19	CASGGGLGYEQYF
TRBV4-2	CASSQDTGSPLHF
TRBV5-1	CASSIRGDDTEAFF
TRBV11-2	CASSLGRLSGNTIYF
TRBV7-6	CASSSLAAPNTEAFF
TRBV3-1	CASSQDLGRVEPQHF
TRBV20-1	CSARTDEAFF
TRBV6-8	CASSVYRGLQYNEQFF
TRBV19	CASSPLKNTEAFF
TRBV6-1	CASSRLAGADGEQFF
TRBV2	CASIREVGTEAFF
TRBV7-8	CASSLGQILSPLHF
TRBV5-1	CASSLLASYEQYF
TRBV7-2	CASSLTGGHEQYF
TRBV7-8	CASSPWGLAGDEQYF
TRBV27	CASSPASGSYGELFF
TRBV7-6	CASSSKRHTDTQYF
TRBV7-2	CASTISHGLARFTDTQYF
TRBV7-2	CASSAVGRGGRETQYF
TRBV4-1	CASSQDQLGGIGYTF
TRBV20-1	CSAKSRDRGTYEQYF
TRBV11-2	CASSSPEAEAQETQYF
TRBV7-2	CASSLAQLAGAQFF
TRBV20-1	CSAVPGTTGNTIYF
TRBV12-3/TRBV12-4	CASGVGELFF
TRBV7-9	CASRRDTAYYNEQFF
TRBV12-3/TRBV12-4	CASSVDSWGIQYF
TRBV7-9	CASSFKIYEQFF
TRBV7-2	CASRPGRGDSPWF
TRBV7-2	CASSLGHAYNEQFF
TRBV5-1	CASSNGTEGNEQFF
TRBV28	CASTSLGDQPQHF
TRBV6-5	CASSYSGGAWYEQFF
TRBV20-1	CSARGRRGPTF
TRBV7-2	CASSSVRGYYGYTF
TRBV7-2	CASSMGLAGGAGEQYF
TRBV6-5	CASSWGQGAETQYF
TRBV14	CASSPLRADSAADTQYF
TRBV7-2	CASSLAVELGELFF